This T cell receptor beta chain was retrieved from a study of shared clonotypes between healthy human individuals. The donor cohort consisted entirely of Caucasian adults residing in Nashville, Tennessee. Germline V gives CDR1 MDHEN, CDR2 SYDVKM. There are 15 residues in the CDR3. V was trimmed by 0 bases and J by 2 bases, leaving 8 bases between them. Across several immunoSEQ plates, the genomic DNA of each subset was split evenly. The repertoire was sequenced with immunoSEQ multiplex PCR; TCRdb's copy has only in-frame clones and lacks some. The sample carries under 2.5 million clones, 80% to 95% recorded once.

The V gene is TRBV28, the J gene TRBJ1-5; D ambiguous. The sample consisted of naive CD4+ T cells from PBMCs. Indicated subset: CD45RA+ positively selected. The clonotype comes from a young man in good health. Some clones in this sample may be carry-over from other donors' samples. The CDR3 loop reads CASSLWRMRNQPQHF. The CDR3 nucleotides are TGTGCCAGCAGTTTATGGCGGATGCGCAATCAGCCCCAGCATTTT.